This T cell receptor (beta chain) stems from a study of T cells in Graves' hyperthyroidism and ophthalmopathy. Regarding the study as a whole: Ophthalmopathy, which appeared later, was predicted by the model a median about 6.8 months before onset. The majority of expanded thyroid clonotypes above 0.001 also appeared in blood. Stable hyperthyroidism was told apart from ophthalmopathy by a model built on 13 V-J features.

TCR beta CDR3 regions were amplified from RNA transcripts. Using the HTBI primer set, a first-round RT-PCR was run on the TCR CDR3. TCRdb called the multiplex PCR reads again in MiXCR, with one record for every CDR3 protein. The table lists roughly 740,000 distinct CDR3 sequences, over 15% of them singletons. This clonotype has a count of ten or more. The antigen remains unidentified. CDR1 is DFQATT, CDR2 SNEGSKA, per germline (reference sequence). V lost 0 bases, J lost 2 bases, and 9 bases stayed unmatched. There are 17 residues in the CDR3. 10 ml fresh peripheral blood yielded the PBMCs. The sample was blood. This receptor was obtained from a young man with Graves' hyperthyroidism. The chain links TRBV20-1 to TRBJ2-3; 9 bases are shared with TRBD2. The CDR3 DNA is TGCAGTGCTAGAGATTATGCCCCTAGCGGGACCACAGATACGCAGTATTTT. Its protein product is CSARDYAPSGTTDTQYF.